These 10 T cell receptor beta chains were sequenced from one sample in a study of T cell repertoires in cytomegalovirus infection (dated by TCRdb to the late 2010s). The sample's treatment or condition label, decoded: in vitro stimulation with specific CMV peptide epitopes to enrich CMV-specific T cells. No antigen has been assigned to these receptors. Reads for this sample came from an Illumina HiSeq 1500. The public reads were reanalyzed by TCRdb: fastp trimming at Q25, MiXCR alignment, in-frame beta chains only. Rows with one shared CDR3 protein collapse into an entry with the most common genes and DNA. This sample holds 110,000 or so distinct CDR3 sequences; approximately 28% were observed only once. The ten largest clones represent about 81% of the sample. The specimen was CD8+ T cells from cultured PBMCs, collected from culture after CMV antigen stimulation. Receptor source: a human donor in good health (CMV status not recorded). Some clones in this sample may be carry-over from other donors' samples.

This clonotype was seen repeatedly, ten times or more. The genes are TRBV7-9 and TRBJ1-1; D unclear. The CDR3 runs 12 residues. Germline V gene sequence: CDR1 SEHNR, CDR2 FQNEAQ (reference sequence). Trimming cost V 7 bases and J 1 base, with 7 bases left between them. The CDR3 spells CASTPGNTEAFF. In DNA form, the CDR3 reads TGTGCCAGCACCCCCGGGAACACTGAAGCTTTCTTT.

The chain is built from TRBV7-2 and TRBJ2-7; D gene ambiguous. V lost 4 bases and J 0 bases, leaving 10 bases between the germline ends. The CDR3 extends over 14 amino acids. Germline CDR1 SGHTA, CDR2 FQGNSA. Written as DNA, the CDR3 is TGTGCCAGCAGCTCCCTGGCCTACTCCTACGAGCAGTACTTC. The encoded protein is CASSSLAYSYEQYF.

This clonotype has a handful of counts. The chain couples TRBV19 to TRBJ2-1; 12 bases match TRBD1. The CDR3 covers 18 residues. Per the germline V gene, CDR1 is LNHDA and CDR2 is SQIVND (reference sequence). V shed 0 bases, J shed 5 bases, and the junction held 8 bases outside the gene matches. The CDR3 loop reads CASSIDTGTGGENNEQFF. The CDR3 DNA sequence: TGTGCCAGTAGTATAGATACCGGGACAGGGGGCGAAAACAATGAGCAGTTCTTC.

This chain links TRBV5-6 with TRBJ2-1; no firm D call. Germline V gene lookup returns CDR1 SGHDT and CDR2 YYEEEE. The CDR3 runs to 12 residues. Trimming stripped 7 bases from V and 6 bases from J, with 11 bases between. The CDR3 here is CASGISFNEQFF. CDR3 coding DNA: TGTGCCAGCGGAATTTCATTCAATGAGCAGTTCTTC.

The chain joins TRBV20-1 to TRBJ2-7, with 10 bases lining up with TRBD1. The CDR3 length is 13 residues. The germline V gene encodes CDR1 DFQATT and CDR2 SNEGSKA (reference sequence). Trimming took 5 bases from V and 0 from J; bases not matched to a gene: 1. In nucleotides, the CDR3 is TGCAGTGCTCGGACAGGGGGCTCCTACGAGCAGTACTTC. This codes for CSARTGGSYEQYF.

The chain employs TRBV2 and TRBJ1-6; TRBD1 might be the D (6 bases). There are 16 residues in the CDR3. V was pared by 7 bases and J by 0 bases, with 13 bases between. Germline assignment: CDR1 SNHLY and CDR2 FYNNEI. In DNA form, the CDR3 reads TGTGCCAGCAAGGCGGGGGCGAGCTCCTATAATTCACCCCTCCACTTT. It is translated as CASKAGASSYNSPLHF.

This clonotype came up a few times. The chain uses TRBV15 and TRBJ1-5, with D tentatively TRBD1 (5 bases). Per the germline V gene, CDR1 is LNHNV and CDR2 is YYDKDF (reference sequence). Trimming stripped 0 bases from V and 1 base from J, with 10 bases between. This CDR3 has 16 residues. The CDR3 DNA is TGTGCCACCAGCAGAGATTGGGGGGGAAGCAATCAGCCCCAGCATTTT. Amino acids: CATSRDWGGSNQPQHF. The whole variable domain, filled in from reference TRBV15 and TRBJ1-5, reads DAMVIQNPRYQVTQFGKPVTLSCSQTLNHNVMYWYQQKSSQAPKLLFHYYDKDFNNEADTPDNFQSRRPNTSFCFLDIRSPGLGDTAMYLCATSRDWGGSNQPQHFGDGTRLSIL.

In DNA form, the CDR3 reads TGTGCCAGCAGTCCCAACAACCGCGTAACGCAGTATTTT. This codes for CASSPNNRVTQYF. The V and J genes are TRBV28 and TRBJ2-3; D is undetermined. The CDR3 is 13 residues long. Germline CDR1 reads MDHEN; CDR2 reads SYDVKM. With 5 bases removed from V and 9 bases from J, the gap between germline ends came to 15 bases. The variable domain in full, completed from reference TRBV28 and TRBJ2-3, reads DVKVTQSSRYLVKRTGEKVFLECVQDMDHENMFWYRQDPGLGLRLIYFSYDVKMKEKGDIPEGYSVSREKKERFSLILESASTNQTSMYLCASSPNNRVTQYFGPGTRLTVL.

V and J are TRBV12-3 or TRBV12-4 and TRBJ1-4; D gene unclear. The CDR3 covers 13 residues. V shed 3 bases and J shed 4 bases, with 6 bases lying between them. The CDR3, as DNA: TGTGCCAGCAGTTTCGGCAGTAATGAAAAACTGTTTTTT. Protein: CASSFGSNEKLFF.

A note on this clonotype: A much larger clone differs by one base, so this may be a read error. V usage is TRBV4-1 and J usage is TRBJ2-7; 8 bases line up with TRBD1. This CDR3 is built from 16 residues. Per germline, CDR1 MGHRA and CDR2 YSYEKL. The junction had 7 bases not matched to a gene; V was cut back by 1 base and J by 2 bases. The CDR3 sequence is CASSQGPDRVTYEQYF. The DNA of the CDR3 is TGCGCCAGCAGCCAAGGCCCGGACAGGGTTACCTACGAGCAGTACTTC.